This T cell receptor (beta chain) was obtained from a study of regulatory T cells. Whole-study findings and limits: Hydrophobic residues at CDR3 positions 6 and 7 were enriched in conventional CD4+ T cells of CD3G-deficient patients.

This CDR3 region has 15 residues. The germline V gene has CDR1 MDHEN and CDR2 SYDVKM. V lost 7 bases, J lost 2 bases, and 14 bases lay in between. Notes on this clone: Its antigen is currently unknown.

Amplification used 52 TRBV primers and 13 TRBJ primers. Repertoires were generated with immunoSEQ multiplex PCR, while TCRdb's copy carries only in-frame clones and drops some. The sample records about 23,000 clones, approximately 91% being singletons. CD4+ T cells were divided by sorting: CD25-high CD127-low Tregs, CD25-low CD127-high conventional cells. The rearrangement uses TRBV28 and TRBJ2-2; D is possibly TRBD2 (6 bases). The material sequenced was conventional CD4+ T cells sorted from blood. The source of this sequence is a child aged 5-17 years with CD3G deficiency. The CDR3 DNA is TGTGCCAGCACGCAGGGAGGCTATAACACCGGGGAGCTGTTTTTT. This translates into CASTQGGYNTGELFF.